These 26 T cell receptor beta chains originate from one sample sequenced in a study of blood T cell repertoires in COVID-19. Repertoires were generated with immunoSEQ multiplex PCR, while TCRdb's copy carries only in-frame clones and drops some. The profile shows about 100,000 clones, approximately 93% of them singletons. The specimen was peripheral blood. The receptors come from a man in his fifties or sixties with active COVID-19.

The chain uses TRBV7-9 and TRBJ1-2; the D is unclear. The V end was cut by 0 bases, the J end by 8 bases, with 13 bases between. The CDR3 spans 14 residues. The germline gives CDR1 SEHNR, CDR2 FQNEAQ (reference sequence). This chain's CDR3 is CASSLATGSGGYTF. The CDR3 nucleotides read TGTGCCAGCAGCTTAGCGACGGGGTCTGGAGGCTACACCTTC.

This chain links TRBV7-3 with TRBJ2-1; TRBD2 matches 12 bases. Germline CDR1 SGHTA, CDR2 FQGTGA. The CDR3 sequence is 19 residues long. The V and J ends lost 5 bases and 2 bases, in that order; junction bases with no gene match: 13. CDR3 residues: CASSPTPSGGAGTYNEQFF. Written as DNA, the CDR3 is TGTGCCAGCAGCCCGACACCTAGCGGGGGGGCTGGAACCTACAATGAGCAGTTCTTC.

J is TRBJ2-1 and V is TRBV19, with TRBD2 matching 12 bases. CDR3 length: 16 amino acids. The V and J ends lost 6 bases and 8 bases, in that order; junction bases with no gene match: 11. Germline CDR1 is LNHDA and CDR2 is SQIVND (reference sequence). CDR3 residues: CASSPRWASGRDEQFF. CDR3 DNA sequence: TGTGCCAGTAGCCCCCGGTGGGCTAGCGGGAGGGATGAGCAGTTCTTC. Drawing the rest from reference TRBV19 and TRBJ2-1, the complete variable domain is DGGITQSPKYLFRKEGQNVTLSCEQNLNHDAMYWYRQDPGQGLRLIYYSQIVNDFQKGDIAEGYSVSREKKESFPLTVTSAQKNPTAFYLCASSPRWASGRDEQFFGPGTRLTVL.

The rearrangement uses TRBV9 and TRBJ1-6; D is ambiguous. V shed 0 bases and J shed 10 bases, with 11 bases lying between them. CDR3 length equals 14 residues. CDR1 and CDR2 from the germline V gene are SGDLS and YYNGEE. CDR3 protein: CASSVDVTGSPLHF. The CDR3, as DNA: TGTGCCAGCAGCGTAGATGTGACGGGGTCACCCCTCCACTTT.

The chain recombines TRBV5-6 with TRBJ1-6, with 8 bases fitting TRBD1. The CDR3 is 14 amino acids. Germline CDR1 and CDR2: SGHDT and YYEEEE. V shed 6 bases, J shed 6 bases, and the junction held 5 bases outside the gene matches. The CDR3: CASNKQGVNSPLHF. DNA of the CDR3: TGTGCCAGCAACAAACAGGGGGTTAATTCACCCCTCCACTTT.

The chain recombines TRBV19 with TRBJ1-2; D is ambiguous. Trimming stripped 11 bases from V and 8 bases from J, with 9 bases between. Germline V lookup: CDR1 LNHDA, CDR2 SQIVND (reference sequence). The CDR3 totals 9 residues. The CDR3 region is CAAGRGYTF. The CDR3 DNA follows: TGTGCCGCAGGAAGGGGCTACACCTTC.

CDR3 sequence reads: CASKGQGGLNYGYTF. Here the CDR3 DNA reads TGTGCCAGCAAGGGGCAGGGCGGACTAAACTATGGCTACACCTTC. The gene calls are TRBV27 and TRBJ1-2; tentative D call: TRBD1 (5 bases). With 7 bases removed from V and 2 bases from J, the gap between germline ends came to 17 bases. There are 15 residues in the CDR3. Germline lookup yields CDR1 MNHEY and CDR2 SMNVEV (reference sequence).

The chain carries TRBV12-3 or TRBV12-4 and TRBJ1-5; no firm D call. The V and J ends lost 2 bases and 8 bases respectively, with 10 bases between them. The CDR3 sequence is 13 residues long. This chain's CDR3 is CASSLTQVEPQHF. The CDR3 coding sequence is TGTGCCAGCAGTTTAACCCAAGTAGAGCCCCAGCATTTT.

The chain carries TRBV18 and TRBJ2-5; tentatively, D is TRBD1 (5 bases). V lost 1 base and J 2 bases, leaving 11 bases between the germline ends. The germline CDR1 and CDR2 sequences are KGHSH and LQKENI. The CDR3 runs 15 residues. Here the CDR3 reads CASSPRRGLQETQYF. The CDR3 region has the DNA TGTGCCAGCTCACCACGAAGGGGATTACAAGAGACCCAGTACTTC.

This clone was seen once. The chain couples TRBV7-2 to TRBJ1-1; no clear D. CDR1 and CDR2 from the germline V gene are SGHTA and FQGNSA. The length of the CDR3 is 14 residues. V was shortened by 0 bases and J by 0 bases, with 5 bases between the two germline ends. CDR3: CASSLALLNTEAFF. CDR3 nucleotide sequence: TGTGCCAGCAGCTTAGCACTGTTGAACACTGAAGCTTTCTTT.

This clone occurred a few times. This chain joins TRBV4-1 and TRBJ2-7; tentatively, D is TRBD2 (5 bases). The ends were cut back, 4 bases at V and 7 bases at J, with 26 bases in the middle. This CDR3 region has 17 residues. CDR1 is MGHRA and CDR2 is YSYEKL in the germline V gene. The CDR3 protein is CASSPRTLPLLAGEQYF. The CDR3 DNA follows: TGCGCCAGCAGCCCGAGGACTCTCCCTCTATTGGCTGGGGAGCAGTACTTC.

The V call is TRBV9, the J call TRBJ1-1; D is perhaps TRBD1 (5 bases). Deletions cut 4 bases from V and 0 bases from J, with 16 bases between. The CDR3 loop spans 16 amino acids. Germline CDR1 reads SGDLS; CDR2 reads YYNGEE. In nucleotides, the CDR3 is TGTGCCAGCAGCCGCGCGGGGGAGGGTATGAACACTGAAGCTTTCTTT. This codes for CASSRAGEGMNTEAFF.

Written as DNA, the CDR3 is TGTGCCAGCAGTTTCCGTGGGCCGTACTACGAGCAGTACTTC. Amino acid sequence: CASSFRGPYYEQYF. The chain carries TRBV27 and TRBJ2-7; no clear D. The CDR3 length is 14 residues. Germline V gives CDR1 MNHEY, CDR2 SMNVEV (reference sequence). With 3 bases removed from V and 3 bases from J, the gap between germline ends came to 12 bases.

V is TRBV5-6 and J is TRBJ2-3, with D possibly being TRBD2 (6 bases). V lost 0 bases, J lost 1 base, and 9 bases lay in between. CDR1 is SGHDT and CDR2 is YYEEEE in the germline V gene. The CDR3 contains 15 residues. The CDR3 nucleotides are TGTGCCAGCAGCTTGGATCCTAGCGGCACAGATACGCAGTATTTT. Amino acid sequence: CASSLDPSGTDTQYF.

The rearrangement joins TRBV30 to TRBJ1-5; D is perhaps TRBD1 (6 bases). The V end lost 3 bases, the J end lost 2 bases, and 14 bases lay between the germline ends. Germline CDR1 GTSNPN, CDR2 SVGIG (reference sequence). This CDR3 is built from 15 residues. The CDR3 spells CAWSHREGGNQPQHF. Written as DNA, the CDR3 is TGTGCCTGGAGCCACAGGGAGGGGGGCAATCAGCCCCAGCATTTT. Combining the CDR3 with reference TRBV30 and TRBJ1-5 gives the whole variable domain SQTIHQWPATLVQPVGSPLSLECTVEGTSNPNLYWYRQAAGRGLQLLFYSVGIGQISSEVPQNLSASRPQDRQFILSSKKLLLSDSGFYLCAWSHREGGNQPQHFGDGTRLSIL.

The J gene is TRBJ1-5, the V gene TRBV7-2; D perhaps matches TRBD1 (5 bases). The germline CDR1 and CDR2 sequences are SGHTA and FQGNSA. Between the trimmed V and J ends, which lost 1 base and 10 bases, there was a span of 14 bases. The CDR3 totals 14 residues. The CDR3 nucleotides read TGTGCCAGCAGCTTAGTGGCAGGGAAGCCCCCCCAGCATTTT. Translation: CASSLVAGKPPQHF.

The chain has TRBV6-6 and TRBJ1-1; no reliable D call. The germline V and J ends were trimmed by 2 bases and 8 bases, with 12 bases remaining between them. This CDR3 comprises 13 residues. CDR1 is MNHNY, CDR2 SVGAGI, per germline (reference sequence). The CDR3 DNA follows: TGTGCCAGCAGTTACGTCAGTGGACTCGAAGCTTTCTTT. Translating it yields CASSYVSGLEAFF.

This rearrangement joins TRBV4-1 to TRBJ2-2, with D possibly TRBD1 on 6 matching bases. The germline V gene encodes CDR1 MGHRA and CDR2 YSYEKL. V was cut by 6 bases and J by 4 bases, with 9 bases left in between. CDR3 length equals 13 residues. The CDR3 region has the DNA TGCGCCAGCAGACCGGACAGCACCGGGGAGCTGTTTTTT. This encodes CASRPDSTGELFF.

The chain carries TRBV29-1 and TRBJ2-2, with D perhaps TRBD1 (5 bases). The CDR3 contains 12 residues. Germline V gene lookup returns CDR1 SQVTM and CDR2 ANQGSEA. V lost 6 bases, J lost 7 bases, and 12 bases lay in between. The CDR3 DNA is TGCAGCGTACTGACAGAAAACGGGGAGCTGTTTTTT. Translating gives CSVLTENGELFF.

The CDR3: CASSPRGRNEQYF. DNA of the CDR3: TGTGCCAGCAGTCCCAGGGGGCGCAACGAGCAGTACTTC. The V call is TRBV4-2, the J call TRBJ2-7; 8 bases match TRBD1. The V gene end was trimmed by 6 bases and the J gene end by 5 bases; junction bases not matched to a gene: 6. This CDR3 region has 13 residues. Germline CDR1 reads LGHNA; CDR2 reads YNFKEQ.

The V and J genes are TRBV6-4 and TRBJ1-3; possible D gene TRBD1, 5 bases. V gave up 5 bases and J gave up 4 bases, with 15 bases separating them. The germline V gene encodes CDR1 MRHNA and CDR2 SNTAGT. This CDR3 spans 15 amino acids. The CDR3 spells CASSLEGREGNTIYF. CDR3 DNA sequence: TGTGCCAGCAGTCTTGAGGGACGGGAGGGAAACACCATATATTTT.

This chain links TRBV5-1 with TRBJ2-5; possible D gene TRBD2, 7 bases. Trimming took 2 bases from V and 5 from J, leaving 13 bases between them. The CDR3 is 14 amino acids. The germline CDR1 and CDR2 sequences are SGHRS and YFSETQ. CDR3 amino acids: CASSFGGQEETQYF. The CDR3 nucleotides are TGCGCCAGCAGCTTCGGGGGGCAGGAGGAGACCCAGTACTTC.

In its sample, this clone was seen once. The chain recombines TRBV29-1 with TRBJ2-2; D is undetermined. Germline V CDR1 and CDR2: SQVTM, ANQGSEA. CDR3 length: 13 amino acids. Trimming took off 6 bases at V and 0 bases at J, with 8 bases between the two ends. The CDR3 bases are TGCAGCGTATCCCATGCGAACACCGGGGAGCTGTTTTTT. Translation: CSVSHANTGELFF.

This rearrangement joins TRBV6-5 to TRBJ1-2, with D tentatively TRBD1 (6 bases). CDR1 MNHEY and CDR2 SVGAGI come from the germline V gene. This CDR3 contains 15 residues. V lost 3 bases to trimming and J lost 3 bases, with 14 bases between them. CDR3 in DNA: TGTGCCAGCAGTTATGGCGGGCCAGGGGACTATGGCTACACCTTC. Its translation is CASSYGGPGDYGYTF.

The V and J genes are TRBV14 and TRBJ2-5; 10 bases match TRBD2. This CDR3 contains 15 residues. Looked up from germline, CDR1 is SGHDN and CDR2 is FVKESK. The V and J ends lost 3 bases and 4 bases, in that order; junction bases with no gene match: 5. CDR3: CASSQGGTSVETQYF. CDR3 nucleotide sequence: TGTGCCAGCAGCCAGGGCGGGACTAGCGTAGAGACCCAGTACTTC. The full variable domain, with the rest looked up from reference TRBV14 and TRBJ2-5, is EAGVTQFPSHSVIEKGQTVTLRCDPISGHDNLYWYRRVMGKEIKFLLHFVKESKQDESGMPNNRFLAERTGGTYSTLKVQPAELEDSGVYFCASSQGGTSVETQYFGPGTRLLVL.

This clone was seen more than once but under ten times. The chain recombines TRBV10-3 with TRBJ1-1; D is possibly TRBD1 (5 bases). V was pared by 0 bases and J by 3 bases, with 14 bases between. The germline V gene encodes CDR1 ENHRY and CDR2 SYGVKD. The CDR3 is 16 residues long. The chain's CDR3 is CAISESQVGEDTEAFF. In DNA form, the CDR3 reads TGTGCCATCAGTGAGTCCCAGGTGGGGGAGGACACTGAAGCTTTCTTT.